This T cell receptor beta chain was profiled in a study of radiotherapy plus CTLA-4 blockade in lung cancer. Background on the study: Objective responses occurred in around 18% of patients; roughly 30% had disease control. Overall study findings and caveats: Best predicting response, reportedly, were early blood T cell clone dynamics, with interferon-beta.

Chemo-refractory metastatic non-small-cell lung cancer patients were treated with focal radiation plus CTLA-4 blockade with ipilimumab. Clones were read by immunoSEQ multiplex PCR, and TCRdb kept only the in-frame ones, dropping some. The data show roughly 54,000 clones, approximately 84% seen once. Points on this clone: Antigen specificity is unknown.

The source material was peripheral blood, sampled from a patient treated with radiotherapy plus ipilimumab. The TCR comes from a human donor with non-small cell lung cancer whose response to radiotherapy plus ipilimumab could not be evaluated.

The DNA for the CDR3 is TGTGCCAGCAGGGACAGAGGCAGGGAGAAGGACGAGCAGTACTTC. Its translation: CASRDRGREKDEQYF. V is TRBV6-1 and J is TRBJ2-7; TRBD1 is a possible D gene (6 bases). Trimming cost V 6 bases and J 5 bases, with 20 bases left between them. The CDR3 sequence is 15 residues long. The germline V gene has CDR1 MNHNS and CDR2 SASEGT.